These 5 T cell receptor beta chains were sequenced from one sample in a study of T cells in localized non-small cell lung cancer. Assay: immunoSEQ multiplex PCR; the TCRdb copy retains only in-frame clones and omits some. The sample has roughly 58,000 clones, roughly 79% seen once. Source: PBMCs, taken before any cancer treatment. These receptors were obtained from a man aged 40 to 70 with stage II lung adenocarcinoma.

This chain links TRBV5-1 with TRBJ2-5; D is unclear. With 3 bases removed from V and 4 bases from J, the gap between germline ends came to 10 bases. CDR1 is SGHRS and CDR2 is YFSETQ in the germline V gene. This CDR3 is built from 13 residues. CDR3 sequence reads: CASSYSRGETQYF. Here the CDR3 DNA reads TGCGCCAGCAGCTACAGTCGAGGAGAGACCCAGTACTTC.

J is TRBJ2-7 and V is TRBV4-1; 15 bases match TRBD2. The CDR3 contains 18 residues. From germline, CDR1 is MGHRA and CDR2 YSYEKL. The trim removed 6 bases at V and 4 bases at J, leaving 13 bases unmatched. Here the CDR3 DNA reads TGCGCCAGCAGACCGGGACTAGCGGGAGGAGATTCCAGGTACGAGCAGTACTTC. Its protein is CASRPGLAGGDSRYEQYF.

V and J are TRBV7-8 and TRBJ2-5; D perhaps matches TRBD2 (5 bases). With 7 bases removed from V and 1 base from J, the gap between germline ends came to 10 bases. There are 13 residues in the CDR3. Germline-derived CDR1 and CDR2 are SGHVS and FQNEAQ. CDR3 nucleotide sequence: TGTGCCAGCAACCGGCGGGCCCAAGAGACCCAGTACTTC. This codes for CASNRRAQETQYF.

The V and J genes are TRBV12-5 and TRBJ1-1; D may be TRBD1 (6 bases). The V end lost 3 bases, the J end lost 0 bases, and 17 bases lay between the germline ends. The CDR3 is made up of 17 amino acids. Germline CDR1 is LGHNT and CDR2 is FRNRAP. In DNA, the CDR3 is TGTGCTAGTGGTTTAATGGACAGCGTAAGGATGAACACTGAAGCTTTCTTT. Translated: CASGLMDSVRMNTEAFF.

The CDR3 DNA reads TGCGCCAGCAGCCAAATCCCTCTACAACTTTACAATGAGCAGTTCTTC. Translating it yields CASSQIPLQLYNEQFF. The chain combines TRBV4-3 with TRBJ2-1; D unresolved. Germline values: CDR1 LGHNA, CDR2 YSLEER. Trimming left V 2 bases short and J 4 bases short, with 15 bases between. The CDR3 totals 16 residues.